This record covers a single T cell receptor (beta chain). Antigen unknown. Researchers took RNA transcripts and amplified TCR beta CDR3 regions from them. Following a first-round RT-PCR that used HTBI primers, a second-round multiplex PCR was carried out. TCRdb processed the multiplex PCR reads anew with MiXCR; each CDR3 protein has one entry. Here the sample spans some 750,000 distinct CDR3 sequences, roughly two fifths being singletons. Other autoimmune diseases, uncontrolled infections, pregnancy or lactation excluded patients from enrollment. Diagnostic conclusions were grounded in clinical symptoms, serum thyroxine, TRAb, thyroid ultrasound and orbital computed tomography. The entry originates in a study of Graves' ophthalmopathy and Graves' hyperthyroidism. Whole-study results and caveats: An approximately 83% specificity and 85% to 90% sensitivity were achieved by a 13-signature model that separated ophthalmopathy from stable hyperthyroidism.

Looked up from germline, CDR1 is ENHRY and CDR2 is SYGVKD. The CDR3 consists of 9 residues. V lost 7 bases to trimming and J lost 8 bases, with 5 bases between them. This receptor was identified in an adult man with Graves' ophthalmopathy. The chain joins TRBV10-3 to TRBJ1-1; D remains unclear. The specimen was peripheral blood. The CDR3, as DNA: TGTGCCATCACTCGGGAAGCTTTCTTT. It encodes CAITREAFF.